A selection of T cell receptor beta chains follows, all from one sample in a study of cytomegalovirus exposure and HLA in healthy donors. Measured with immunoSEQ multiplex PCR; TCRdb has only the in-frame clones, and not every one. The sample yields 100,000 to 150,000 clones, over 70% seen once. The sample comprised PBMCs. These receptors were collected from a woman between 40 and 50 years old in good health and CMV-seronegative. CDR3s include the opening cysteine and the closing phenylalanine or tryptophan. D genes are given only for firm matches. Rows may omit the clone size; those that give it use once, few, many or a size class.

V gene	D gene	clone size	J gene	CDR3 protein	CDR3 DNA
TRBV10-3	TRBD1	NA	TRBJ1-2	CAISGQGPNYGYTF	TGTGCCATTTCGGGACAGGGACCTAACTATGGCTACACCTTC
TRBV10-3	TRBD2	NA	TRBJ2-5	CAISEFGLAAEETQYF	TGTGCCATCAGTGAGTTCGGACTAGCGGCCGAAGAGACCCAGTACTTC
TRBV2	TRBD1	NA	TRBJ2-6	CASSGTGVGANVLTF	TGTGCCAGCAGTGGGACAGGGGTCGGGGCCAACGTCCTGACTTTC
TRBV9	NA	once	TRBJ1-3	CASSVTGDSGNTIYF	TGTGCCAGCAGCGTAACGGGAGACTCTGGAAACACCATATATTTT
TRBV30	TRBD2	NA	TRBJ2-3	CAWNLAGGPPDTQYF	TGTGCCTGGAATTTGGCGGGGGGGCCTCCAGATACGCAGTATTTT
TRBV18	NA	NA	TRBJ2-7	CASSPQADFYEQYF	TGTGCCAGCTCACCACAGGCGGATTTCTACGAGCAGTACTTC
TRBV11-2	NA	NA	TRBJ2-7	CASSSTNPGYEQYF	TGTGCCAGCAGCTCCACCAACCCCGGCTACGAGCAGTACTTC
TRBV5-5	TRBD1	NA	TRBJ2-3	CASSLADRGPLTDTQYF	TGTGCCAGCAGCTTGGCAGACAGGGGACCTCTCACAGATACGCAGTATTTT
TRBV10-3	TRBD2	NA	TRBJ2-5	CATGLAGGQETQYF	TGTGCCACCGGACTAGCGGGGGGGCAAGAGACCCAGTACTTC
TRBV29-1	NA	NA	TRBJ2-6	CSVDAGNGANVLTF	TGCAGCGTTGATGCGGGCAATGGGGCCAACGTCCTGACTTTC
TRBV28	NA	NA	TRBJ1-5	CASTGPRQPQHF	TGTGCCAGCACCGGTCCTAGGCAGCCCCAGCATTTT
TRBV5-1	NA	NA	TRBJ2-3	CASIWTGSLGTDTQYF	TGCGCCAGCATCTGGACTGGATCTCTTGGCACAGATACGCAGTATTTT
TRBV10-3	NA	NA	TRBJ1-5	CAIRGPGQPQHF	TGTGCCATCCGAGGGCCAGGTCAGCCCCAGCATTTT
TRBV9	NA	NA	TRBJ2-7	CASSPRTTSSYEQYF	TGTGCCAGCAGCCCCAGGACTACCAGCTCCTACGAGCAGTACTTC
TRBV4-1	NA	NA	TRBJ2-3	CASSQDRGGTDTQYF	TGCGCCAGCAGCCAAGATAGGGGTGGCACAGATACGCAGTATTTT
TRBV6-1	TRBD1	NA	TRBJ1-4	CASRPGQGEKLFF	TGTGCCAGCAGACCAGGACAGGGTGAGAAACTGTTTTTT
TRBV11-3	TRBD2	NA	TRBJ2-2	CASSPSGRERELFF	TGTGCCAGCAGCCCTTCCGGGCGGGAGAGGGAGCTGTTTTTT
TRBV9	NA	NA	TRBJ1-1	CASSQGANTEAFF	TGTGCCAGCAGTCAGGGTGCGAACACTGAAGCTTTCTTT
TRBV5-1	TRBD1	once	TRBJ2-7	CASSVTGGSYEQYF	TGCGCCAGCAGCGTCACAGGGGGCAGCTACGAGCAGTACTTC
TRBV6-6	NA	NA	TRBJ1-1	CASGLKLNTEAFF	TGTGCCAGCGGTCTAAAATTGAACACTGAAGCTTTCTTT
TRBV6-5	NA	few	TRBJ2-7	CASSYSIIQGYEQYF	TGTGCCAGCAGTTACTCAATCATTCAGGGATACGAGCAGTACTTC
TRBV7-9	TRBD2	NA	TRBJ2-5	CASSRGGAIETQYF	TGTGCCAGCAGCCGGGGAGGGGCTATAGAGACCCAGTACTTC
TRBV7-9	TRBD1	few	TRBJ2-6	CASSFGTGVSGANVLTF	TGTGCCAGCAGCTTCGGGACAGGGGTGTCGGGGGCCAACGTCCTGACTTTC
TRBV9	TRBD1	NA	TRBJ1-1	CASGRQGGGNTEAFF	TGTGCCAGCGGTAGACAGGGAGGCGGGAACACTGAAGCTTTCTTT
TRBV5-1	NA	NA	TRBJ2-7	CASSLGGVSDEQYF	TGCGCCAGCAGCTTAGGGGGAGTTAGCGACGAGCAGTACTTC
TRBV7-8	TRBD1	NA	TRBJ1-5	CASSPRPTTGDNNQPQHF	TGTGCCAGCAGCCCCCGACCAACCACAGGGGATAACAATCAGCCCCAGCATTTT
TRBV15	TRBD2	NA	TRBJ2-3	CATSRDLADSTDTQYF	TGTGCCACCAGCAGAGATCTAGCGGATAGCACAGATACGCAGTATTTT
TRBV7-8	TRBD1	NA	TRBJ2-6	CASSLVPKGAASGANVLTF	TGTGCCAGCAGCTTAGTTCCCAAGGGGGCGGCTTCTGGGGCCAACGTCCTGACTTTC
TRBV6-1	TRBD1	NA	TRBJ2-4	CASSEGTGGNIQYF	TGTGCCAGCAGTGAAGGAACAGGGGGGAACATTCAGTACTTC
TRBV10-2	NA	NA	TRBJ2-5	CASSRDQETQYF	TGCGCCAGCAGCAGGGACCAAGAGACCCAGTACTTC
TRBV5-6	NA	NA	TRBJ1-4	CASSLARVRNEKLFF	TGTGCCAGCAGCTTGGCCCGGGTACGGAATGAAAAACTGTTTTTT
TRBV7-8	TRBD1	NA	TRBJ2-1	CASRTRQGARNEQFF	TGTGCCAGCAGAACAAGACAGGGGGCAAGGAATGAGCAGTTCTTC
TRBV19	NA	NA	TRBJ2-3	CASSTDIGYTDTQYF	TGTGCCAGTAGTACGGACATCGGTTACACAGATACGCAGTATTTT
TRBV13	TRBD1	NA	TRBJ2-7	CASSYRGLSYEQYF	TGTGCCAGCAGTTACAGGGGGCTGTCCTACGAGCAGTACTTC
TRBV30	NA	NA	TRBJ1-2	CAWSALYGYTF	TGTGCCTGGAGTGCCCTCTATGGCTACACCTTC
TRBV4-2	NA	NA	TRBJ2-3	CASSQVELSTDTQYF	TGTGCCAGCAGCCAGGTAGAACTCAGCACAGATACGCAGTATTTT
TRBV27	NA	NA	TRBJ2-7	CASRGLYYEQYF	TGTGCCAGCAGGGGACTCTACTACGAGCAGTACTTC
TRBV28	NA	NA	TRBJ2-1	CASSFGTFHYNEQFF	TGTGCCAGCAGTTTTGGGACATTTCACTACAATGAGCAGTTCTTC
TRBV5-1	NA	NA	TRBJ2-7	CASSLGVQGYEQYF	TGCGCCAGCAGCTTGGGGGTCCAGGGGTACGAGCAGTACTTC
TRBV28	NA	NA	TRBJ1-2	CASSQTPVYGYTF	TGTGCCAGCAGTCAAACACCAGTCTATGGCTACACCTTC
TRBV9	NA	NA	TRBJ2-7	CASSPQEGPYEQYF	TGTGCCAGCAGCCCCCAGGAGGGCCCCTACGAGCAGTACTTC
TRBV2	TRBD1	NA	TRBJ1-2	CASSLGTDYGYTF	TGTGCCAGCAGTCTTGGGACAGACTATGGCTACACCTTC
TRBV5-6	NA	NA	TRBJ1-6	CASSLVGGLSPLHF	TGTGCCAGCAGCTTGGTGGGGGGGTTATCACCCCTCCACTTT
TRBV11-2	NA	NA	TRBJ2-7	CASSLYDEQYF	TGTGCCAGCAGCTTATATGACGAGCAGTACTTC
TRBV7-9	NA	once	TRBJ1-1	CASSSKDGSPGDTEAFF	TGTGCCAGCAGCTCTAAAGACGGGTCGCCCGGGGACACTGAAGCTTTCTTT
TRBV27	NA	few	TRBJ1-2	CASSLQQGPLYGYTF	TGTGCCAGCAGTCTCCAACAGGGTCCCCTCTATGGCTACACCTTC
TRBV15	TRBD1	NA	TRBJ2-7	CATSTLWADRGREQYF	TGTGCCACCAGCACCCTCTGGGCGGACAGGGGTCGGGAGCAGTACTTC